This T cell receptor beta chain was identified during a study of shared clonotypes between healthy human individuals. Notes on the study in general: A few donors had roughly 5.2% of their naive CD4 clonotypes in common.

Sequencing was performed with immunoSEQ multiplex PCR; in TCRdb, only in-frame clones are kept and a portion is missing. The data hold about 980,000 clones, with 60% to 85% observed a single time. Trimming pared 4 bases from V and 2 bases from J, leaving 11 bases between. CDR3 length equals 14 residues. CDR1 and CDR2 from the germline V gene are MDHEN and SYDVKM. This clone came up once. Its matching antigen is unknown. The J gene is TRBJ1-1, the V gene TRBV28; unclear D gene. The sequenced sample consisted of memory CD4+ T cells sorted from blood. Subset denoted: CD45RA-negative fraction. The receptor comes from a man younger than 35 in good health. As DNA, the CDR3 is TGTGCCAGCAGTTCCCCGACGGCAAACACTGAAGCTTTCTTT. Translated, it gives CASSSPTANTEAFF.